These 19 T cell receptor beta chains share one sample of origin, sequenced in a study of cytomegalovirus exposure and HLA in healthy donors. With 60 Vbeta and 13 Jbeta primers, the PCR was carried out. Assay: immunoSEQ multiplex PCR; the TCRdb copy retains only in-frame clones and omits some. The sample shows fewer than 150,000 clones, around 82% of them seen only once. The specimen sequenced was PBMCs. Source of these receptors: a woman in her forties in good health and CMV-seropositive.

The J gene is TRBJ2-3, the V gene TRBV6-1; TRBD2 matches 7 bases. With V trimmed by 4 bases and J by 1 base, 8 bases remained unmatched. Germline CDR1 and CDR2: MNHNS and SASEGT. The CDR3 has 16 residues. In DNA, the CDR3 is TGTGCCAGCAGTGGACCTAGACGGGAGGGCACAGATACGCAGTATTTT. This sequence encodes CASSGPRREGTDTQYF.

The chain recombines TRBV29-1 with TRBJ1-2; D remains unclear. The V gene's germline CDR1 is SQVTM and CDR2 ANQGSEA. The germline V and J ends were trimmed by 3 bases and 5 bases, with 7 bases remaining between them. This CDR3 contains 11 residues. The CDR3 DNA follows: TGCAGCGTTGAGCAGTCATATGGCTACACCTTC. Its protein product is CSVEQSYGYTF.

This chain links TRBV6-1 with TRBJ1-2, with TRBD1 matching over 10 bases. Germline values: CDR1 MNHNS, CDR2 SASEGT. The CDR3 totals 15 residues. Trimming removed 6 bases from V and 2 bases from J; junction bases left unmatched: 6. The CDR3 DNA follows: TGTGCCAGCAGCAAAGGGACAGGGGAGAACTATGGCTACACCTTC. It codes for CASSKGTGENYGYTF.

This clone was observed a handful of times. This chain links TRBV5-1 with TRBJ1-2; 8 nucleotides line up with TRBD1. With 4 bases clipped from V and 4 bases from J, the junction kept 3 bases outside the gene matches. CDR1 is SGHRS, CDR2 YFSETQ, per germline. CDR3 size: 13 residues. The CDR3 spells CASSLGTGYGYTF. DNA of the CDR3: TGCGCCAGCAGCCTAGGGACAGGCTATGGCTACACCTTC.

CDR3 sequence: CASSLTSGGLNTQYF. The DNA for the CDR3 is TGTGCCAGCAGCTTAACTAGCGGGGGCTTAAATACGCAGTATTTT. The chain couples TRBV5-6 to TRBJ2-3; 11 bases agree with TRBD2. J gave up 7 bases and V 2 bases, and 6 bases lay outside the gene matches. In germline, CDR1 is SGHDT, CDR2 YYEEEE. The CDR3 covers 15 residues.

This clone has only a few counts. The J gene is TRBJ2-1, the V gene TRBV10-3; D might be TRBD2 (6 bases). CDR1 and CDR2 from the germline V gene are ENHRY and SYGVKD. V was cut by 10 bases and J by 5 bases, with 18 bases left in between. The CDR3 has 14 amino acids. CDR3 in DNA: TGTGCCAGTTGCGGGAACTACCAAAACAATGAGCAGTTCTTC. Protein product: CASCGNYQNNEQFF.

The V gene is TRBV6-6, the J gene TRBJ2-7; weak D call: TRBD1 (5 bases). The CDR3 length is 13 residues. The germline V gene encodes CDR1 MNHNY and CDR2 SVGAGI (reference sequence). The V end lost 7 bases, the J end lost 4 bases, and 14 bases lay between the germline ends. The CDR3 sequence: CASKGSLGYEQYF. As DNA, the CDR3 is TGTGCCAGCAAGGGGTCCCTCGGGTACGAGCAGTACTTC.

V is TRBV28 and J is TRBJ1-4; no clear D. CDR3 length: 14 amino acids. V lost 2 bases and J 8 bases, leaving 12 bases between the germline ends. Germline V lookup: CDR1 MDHEN, CDR2 SYDVKM. The CDR3 loop reads CASSLGGEGEKLFF. DNA for the CDR3: TGTGCCAGCAGTTTAGGTGGGGAGGGAGAAAAACTGTTTTTT.

This rearrangement joins TRBV13 to TRBJ1-1; no reliable D call. CDR3 size: 14 residues. V lost 2 bases to trimming and J lost 4 bases, with 11 bases between them. Germline assignment: CDR1 PRHDT and CDR2 FYEKMQ (reference sequence). CDR3 coding DNA: TGTGCCAGCAGCTTACGTGTGGAGGGCACTGAAGCTTTCTTT. Its protein is CASSLRVEGTEAFF.

The rearrangement links TRBV7-6 to TRBJ1-4; 10 nucleotides align to TRBD1. The CDR3 sequence is 16 residues long. Looked up from germline, CDR1 is SGHVS and CDR2 is FNYEAQ. V lost 1 base, J lost 6 bases, and 5 bases stayed unmatched. CDR3 DNA: TGTGCCAGCAGCTTAGTGGCCGGGACAGGGGATGAAAAACTGTTTTTT. Its protein is CASSLVAGTGDEKLFF.

The V call is TRBV10-3, the J call TRBJ1-5; 8 nucleotides line up with TRBD1. The CDR3 has 13 residues. Germline V gene data show CDR1 as ENHRY and CDR2 as SYGVKD. J gave up 5 bases and V 5 bases, and 2 bases lay outside the gene matches. As DNA, the CDR3 is TGTGCCATCAGTTTGGACAGGGATCAGCCCCAGCATTTT. Its protein product is CAISLDRDQPQHF.

The chain has TRBV28 and TRBJ1-2; no clear D. The germline gives CDR1 MDHEN, CDR2 SYDVKM. The CDR3 sequence is 13 residues long. Trimming took off 2 bases at V and 8 bases at J, with 12 bases between the two ends. The CDR3 sequence: CASSLESKRGYTF. As DNA, the CDR3 is TGTGCCAGCAGTTTAGAAAGTAAGAGAGGCTACACCTTC.

This clone has only one observation. The V call is TRBV5-1, the J call TRBJ2-1; 14 bases map to TRBD2. V shed 4 bases, J shed 3 bases, and the junction held 12 bases outside the gene matches. CDR1 and CDR2 from the germline V gene are SGHRS and YFSETQ. This CDR3 region has 19 residues. Here the CDR3 DNA reads TGCGCCAGCAGCAGACTAGCGGGAGGGCCCTCGCCACTCTACAATGAGCAGTTCTTC. This gives the protein CASSRLAGGPSPLYNEQFF.

Regarding this clone: The junction and the germline gene differ at one end; a read error may be behind it. V is TRBV7-9 and J is TRBJ2-3; 8 bases match TRBD2. This CDR3 is built from 13 residues. The V gene's germline CDR1 is SEHNR and CDR2 FQNEAQ (reference sequence). This CDR3 is CASSSTGLGTPYF. For the CDR3, the DNA is TGTGCCAGCAGTTCCACGGGACTAGGAACGCCGTATTTT.

This chain links TRBV5-1 with TRBJ2-5; 7 nucleotides match TRBD1. The CDR3 contains 13 residues. The V segment lost 4 bases and the J segment 4 bases; nucleotides outside the gene matches: 4. Looked up from germline, CDR1 is SGHRS and CDR2 is YFSETQ. The CDR3 loop reads CASSPGQRETQYF. CDR3 nucleotides: TGCGCCAGCAGCCCGGGACAGAGAGAGACCCAGTACTTC.

This rearrangement joins TRBV6-1 to TRBJ1-6; D possibly corresponds to TRBD1 (5 bases). The V gene's germline CDR1 is MNHNS and CDR2 SASEGT. This CDR3 comprises 16 residues. The V end was cut by 2 bases, the J end by 10 bases, with 18 bases between. CDR3 residues: CASSESEAGIGSPLHF. The CDR3 nucleotides read TGTGCCAGCAGTGAATCTGAGGCAGGGATAGGATCACCCCTCCACTTT.

This chain links TRBV9 with TRBJ1-2; 7 nucleotides match TRBD1. The V segment lost 3 bases and the J segment 5 bases; nucleotides outside the gene matches: 16. Germline values: CDR1 SGDLS, CDR2 YYNGEE. The CDR3 has 17 amino acids. The CDR3 nucleotides are TGTGCCAGCAGCGCCCAAAATCCGGGACAGCTTCTATATGGCTACACCTTC. Amino acids: CASSAQNPGQLLYGYTF.

V and J are TRBV30 and TRBJ2-2, with TRBD2 identical over 9 bases. Trimming cost V 3 bases and J 3 bases; bases outside gene matches: 8. Germline V gene sequence: CDR1 GTSNPN, CDR2 SVGIG (reference sequence). The CDR3 length is 16 residues. CDR3 protein: CAWSLAGVVYTGELFF. CDR3 coding DNA: TGTGCCTGGAGCTTAGCGGGAGTTGTGTACACCGGGGAGCTGTTTTTT.

The gene calls are TRBV7-9 and TRBJ1-4, with D maybe TRBD1 (5 bases). This CDR3 has 14 amino acids. V lost 4 bases and J lost 7, with 13 bases in between. CDR1 is SEHNR, CDR2 FQNEAQ, per germline (reference sequence). CDR3 protein: CASSSDRNGEKLFF. The CDR3 DNA is TGTGCCAGCAGCTCTGACAGAAATGGTGAAAAACTGTTTTTT.